This T cell receptor (beta chain) was found in a study of T cell responses to AZD1222 COVID-19 vaccine. Whole-study findings and limits: Elevations in Spike-specific TCR breadth and depth followed administration of two AZD1222 doses. White British ancestry dominated among donors, who included more females, and clonal diversity was possibly underestimated. Scientists sampled the repertoires only once the peak T cell response had passed. CD4 TCRs linked to vaccination spanned spike, dominating at 160-218 and 743-854.

The CDR3 extends over 12 amino acids. Germline lookup yields CDR1 SGHNT and CDR2 YYREEE (reference sequence). Note on this clone: What it binds is unknown.

TCRdb keeps only in-frame clones here, not all; method: immunoSEQ multiplex PCR. The profile shows fewer than 150,000 clones, 92% of them singletons. This receptor was obtained from an adult who received the AZD1222 COVID-19 vaccine. The sequences come from peripheral blood, collected 28 days after the second AZD1222 dose. The rearrangement joins TRBV5-4 to TRBJ1-1; TRBD1 is a possible D gene (6 bases). The CDR3 is CLSRGQNTEAFF. CDR3 DNA: TGTCTCTCGAGGGGACAGAACACTGAAGCTTTCTTT. The variable domain in full, completed from reference TRBV5-4 and TRBJ1-1, reads ETGVTQSPTHLIKTRGQQVTLRCSSQSGHNTVSWYQQALGQGPQFIFQYYREEENGRGNFPPRFSGLQFPNYSSELNVNALELDDSALYLCLSRGQNTEAFFGQGTRLTVV.